This TCR beta chain is drawn from a study of shared clonotypes between healthy human individuals. General study findings and limits: Genetic and exposure-history diversity was limited by the few donors.

About this clone: Its antigen is not identified.

Every unsorted PBMC PCR replicate was loaded with around 0.3 ug DNA, approximately 29,000 T cell genomes. Authors' methods: Without quality scores, immunoSEQ junctional reads could not be filtered like full-length reads. Method: immunoSEQ multiplex PCR; TCRdb's copy keeps in-frame clones and lacks some. The D gene and trimming were derived from the DNA, and the V and J assignments and clone size from that table. The profile shows about 600,000 clones, roughly 72% of them singletons. This sequence was found in a woman aged 40-49 years in good health. Some clones in this sample may be carry-over from other donors' samples. Sequencing was carried out using PBMCs.

Written as DNA, the CDR3 is TGTGCCAGCAGCTTGGGAGGGGCAGGGGTCGAGCAGTACTTC. It codes for CASSLGGAGVEQYF. This chain joins TRBV5-4 and TRBJ2-7; possibly TRBD1 for D (6 bases). Trimming stripped 0 bases from V and 6 bases from J, with 13 bases between. Germline V gene data show CDR1 as SGHNT and CDR2 as YYREEE (reference sequence). CDR3 size: 14 residues.